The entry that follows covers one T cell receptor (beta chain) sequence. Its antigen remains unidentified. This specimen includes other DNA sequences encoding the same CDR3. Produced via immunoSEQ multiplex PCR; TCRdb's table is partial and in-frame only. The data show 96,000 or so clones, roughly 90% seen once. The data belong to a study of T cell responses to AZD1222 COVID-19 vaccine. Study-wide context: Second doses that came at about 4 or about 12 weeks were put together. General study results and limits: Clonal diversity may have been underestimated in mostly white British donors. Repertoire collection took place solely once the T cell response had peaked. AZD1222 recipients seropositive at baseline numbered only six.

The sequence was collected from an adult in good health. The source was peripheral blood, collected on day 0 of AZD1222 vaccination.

CDR3 residues: CASSRQGSYEQYF. The CDR3 nucleotides read TGTGCCAGTAGTAGACAGGGCTCCTACGAGCAGTACTTC. This sequence joins TRBV19 and TRBJ2-7, with 7 positions matching TRBD1. Germline trimming cut 4 bases from V and 0 bases from J; bases unmatched to any gene: 0. The CDR3 length is 13 residues. Germline V gene sequence: CDR1 LNHDA, CDR2 SQIVND (reference sequence). The full variable domain, completed using reference TRBV19 and TRBJ2-7, is DGGITQSPKYLFRKEGQNVTLSCEQNLNHDAMYWYRQDPGQGLRLIYYSQIVNDFQKGDIAEGYSVSREKKESFPLTVTSAQKNPTAFYLCASSRQGSYEQYFGPGTRLTVT.